The 8 T cell receptor beta chains below all came from one sample that was sequenced in a study of blood T cell repertoires in COVID-19. Sequenced by immunoSEQ multiplex PCR; TCRdb stores in-frame clones only, minus some. The data show 80,000 to 100,000 clones, 75% to 90% seen once. The specimen was peripheral blood. The receptor set was obtained from a human donor in a cohort sampled during active COVID-19.

V usage is TRBV12-5 and J usage is TRBJ1-1; TRBD1 is a possible D gene (5 bases). The CDR3 contains 14 residues. Trimming removed 6 bases at V and 6 bases at J, with 17 bases between. From germline, CDR1 is LGHNT and CDR2 FRNRAP. CDR3 residues: CASGPDSRLAEAFF. CDR3 sequence (DNA): TGTGCTAGTGGACCCGACAGCCGACTTGCTGAAGCTTTCTTT.

This chain joins TRBV12-3 or TRBV12-4 and TRBJ1-1; a possible D gene is TRBD1 (6 bases). Between the trimmed V and J ends, which lost 6 bases and 13 bases, there was a span of 21 bases. This CDR3 comprises 13 residues. CDR3 sequence (DNA): TGTGCCAGCAGCCAGGGGTTGGGGGTCGGCGTTTTCTTT. This sequence encodes CASSQGLGVGVFF.

The chain combines TRBV19 with TRBJ2-5; no clear D gene. The CDR3 is made up of 16 amino acids. Per germline, CDR1 LNHDA and CDR2 SQIVND (reference sequence). The V end lost 4 bases, the J end lost 4 bases, and 19 bases lay between the germline ends. The CDR3 DNA reads as TGTGCCAGTAGTAGGAGCCTCGGAGTGACTGGAGAGACCCAGTACTTC. Translation: CASSRSLGVTGETQYF.

This chain joins TRBV4-2 and TRBJ2-1; possibly TRBD1 for D (6 bases). Germline CDR1 reads LGHNA; CDR2 reads YNFKEQ. The CDR3 spans 14 residues. V was pared by 2 bases and J by 5 bases, with 10 bases between. CDR3 in amino acids: CASSQLTGNNEQFF. CDR3 DNA: TGTGCCAGCAGCCAACTTACAGGGAACAATGAGCAGTTCTTC.

The V and J genes are TRBV6-5 and TRBJ2-5; a possible D gene is TRBD1 (6 bases). The germline V and J ends were trimmed by 6 bases and 5 bases, with 13 bases remaining between them. The CDR3 loop spans 13 amino acids. Germline V gives CDR1 MNHEY, CDR2 SVGAGI. The CDR3 protein is CASSANTGETQYF. The CDR3 nucleotides read TGTGCCAGCAGCGCCAATACAGGGGAGACCCAGTACTTC.

This clone was counted a single time. The chain joins TRBV30 to TRBJ1-6; perhaps TRBD1 as D (5 bases). V was cut by 6 bases and J by 5 bases, with 14 bases left in between. The germline V gene has CDR1 GTSNPN and CDR2 SVGIG (reference sequence). The CDR3 spans 14 residues. The CDR3 bases are TGTGCCTGTACGGGGGACTGGGATAATTCACCCCTCCACTTT. The encoded protein is CACTGDWDNSPLHF.

J is TRBJ2-5 and V is TRBV19, with TRBD2 identical over 8 bases. V lost 4 bases and J lost 0; bases outside the gene matches: 4. CDR1 and CDR2 from the germline V gene are LNHDA and SQIVND (reference sequence). This CDR3 contains 15 residues. The CDR3 protein is CASSRLAGYQETQYF. In DNA form, the CDR3 reads TGTGCCAGTAGTAGGTTAGCGGGGTACCAAGAGACCCAGTACTTC.

V gene TRBV18 combines with J gene TRBJ2-1; maybe TRBD2 (6 bases). Trimming stripped 5 bases from V and 0 bases from J, with 11 bases between. Germline V gene sequence: CDR1 KGHSH, CDR2 LQKENI. This CDR3 region has 15 residues. The CDR3 nucleotides are TGTGCCAGCTCATCCGGGACTGTCTCCTACAATGAGCAGTTCTTC. It translates to CASSSGTVSYNEQFF.